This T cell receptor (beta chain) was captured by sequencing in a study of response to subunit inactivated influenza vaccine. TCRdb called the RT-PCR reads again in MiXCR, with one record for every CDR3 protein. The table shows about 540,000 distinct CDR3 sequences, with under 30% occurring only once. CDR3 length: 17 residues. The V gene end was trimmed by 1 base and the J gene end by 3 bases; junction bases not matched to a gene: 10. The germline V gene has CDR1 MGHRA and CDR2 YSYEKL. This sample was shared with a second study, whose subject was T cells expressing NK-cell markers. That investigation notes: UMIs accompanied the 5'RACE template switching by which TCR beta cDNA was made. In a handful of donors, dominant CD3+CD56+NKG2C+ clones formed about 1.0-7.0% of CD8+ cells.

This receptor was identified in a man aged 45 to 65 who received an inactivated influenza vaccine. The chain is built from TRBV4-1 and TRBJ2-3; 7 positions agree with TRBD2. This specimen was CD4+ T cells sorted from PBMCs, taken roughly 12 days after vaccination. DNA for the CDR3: TGCGCCAGCAGCCAAGGGCGGCTGGGGGGGGGAACAGATACGCAGTATTTT. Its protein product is CASSQGRLGGGTDTQYF.